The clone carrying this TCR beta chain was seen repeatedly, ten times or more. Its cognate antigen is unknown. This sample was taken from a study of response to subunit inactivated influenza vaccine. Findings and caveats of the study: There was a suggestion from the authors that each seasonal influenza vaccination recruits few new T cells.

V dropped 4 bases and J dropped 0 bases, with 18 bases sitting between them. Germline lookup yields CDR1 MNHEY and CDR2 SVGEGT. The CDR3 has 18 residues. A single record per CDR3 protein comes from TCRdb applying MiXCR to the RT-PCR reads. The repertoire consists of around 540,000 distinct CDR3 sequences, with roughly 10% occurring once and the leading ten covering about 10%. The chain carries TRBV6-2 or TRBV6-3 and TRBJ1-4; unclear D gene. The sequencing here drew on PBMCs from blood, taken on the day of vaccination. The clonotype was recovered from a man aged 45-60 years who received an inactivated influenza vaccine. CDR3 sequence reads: CASSSTRGRTTTNEKLFF. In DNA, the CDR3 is TGTGCCAGCAGTTCGACGAGAGGGCGGACCACAACTAATGAAAAACTGTTTTTT.